This T cell receptor beta chain was identified during a study of blood T cells in healthy people across ages. With a J-beta primer mix and a sample-barcoded 5' primer, a second PCR ran about 7 to 11 cycles. Every cDNA molecule carried a tag from a template-switch adaptor bearing 12 random nucleotides. TCRdb reanalysed the 5' RACE reads using MiXCR and keeps one entry per CDR3 protein. The sample includes 1.5 million to 2 million distinct CDR3 sequences, about 30% of them seen just once. Whole-study findings and limits: The unknown donor CMV status may have confounded expanded clonotype changes.

This clonotype has a single count. Its antigen is unidentified. CDR3 length: 14 residues. Germline lookup yields CDR1 MNHNY and CDR2 SVGAGI (reference sequence). V shed 0 bases and J shed 0 bases, with 6 bases lying between them. Specimen: blood. This clonotype was sampled from a woman in her twenties or thirties in good health. The V call is TRBV6-6, the J call TRBJ2-7; the D is unclear. CDR3 DNA sequence: TGTGCCAGCAGTTACTCGCTAACCTCCTACGAGCAGTACTTC. Translating gives CASSYSLTSYEQYF.